The 6 T cell receptor beta chains in this list originate from one sample, sequenced in a study of shared clonotypes between healthy human individuals. Using immunoSEQ multiplex PCR, the repertoire was profiled, and TCRdb retains in-frame clones only, with some absent. The table shows approximately 2.5 million clones, with around 90% occurring only once. Input material: naive CD4+ T cells sorted from blood. Sample subset: CD45RA+ positively selected. These receptors were taken from a man aged 18 to 29 in good health.

The chain couples TRBV7-9 to TRBJ2-5; 10 nucleotides match TRBD2. Near its end, the DNA agrees better with TRBJ2-7, so the J call may be wrong. Germline V gives CDR1 SEHNR, CDR2 FQNEAQ (reference sequence). This CDR3 is built from 15 residues. In DNA form, the CDR3 reads TGTGCCACCGGGCTAGCGGGAGAAGGGATCTACGAGCAGTACTTC. This codes for CATGLAGEGIYEQYF.

This clone was observed once. The CDR3 protein is CASSNDPFSAYEQYF. CDR3 DNA: TGTGCCAGTAGTAATGATCCTTTCTCGGCCTACGAGCAGTACTTC. The chain recombines TRBV19 with TRBJ2-7; D is unresolved. V lost 4 bases, J lost 2 bases, and 15 bases lay in between. This CDR3 contains 15 residues. The germline gives CDR1 LNHDA, CDR2 SQIVND (reference sequence).

The chain combines TRBV5-1 with TRBJ2-5; the D call may be TRBD1 or TRBD2 (5 bases each). Germline CDR1 and CDR2: SGHRS and YFSETQ. The CDR3 spans 16 residues. With 3 bases removed from V and 2 bases from J, the gap between germline ends came to 17 bases. CDR3 in amino acids: CASSWPRGEVQETQYF. As DNA, the CDR3 is TGCGCCAGCAGCTGGCCTCGGGGCGAGGTACAAGAGACCCAGTACTTC.

The CDR3 spells CASSVGAGTSTRYNEQFF. The CDR3 DNA reads as TGTGCCAGCAGCGTAGGGGCAGGGACCTCGACTCGCTACAATGAGCAGTTCTTC. This chain joins TRBV9 and TRBJ2-1; either TRBD1 or TRBD2 may fit D (5 bases each). Germline CDR1 reads SGDLS; CDR2 reads YYNGEE. V gave up 0 bases and J gave up 3 bases, with 19 bases separating them. The CDR3 length is 18 residues.

The rearrangement links TRBV7-6 to TRBJ1-4; D gene unclear. Trimming pared 4 bases from V and 2 bases from J, leaving 8 bases between. Germline values: CDR1 SGHVS, CDR2 FNYEAQ. The CDR3 spans 14 residues. The CDR3 is CASSSGGTNEKLFF. The CDR3, as DNA: TGTGCCAGCAGCTCGGGTGGGACTAATGAAAAACTGTTTTTT.

This clone is a singleton in its sample. The V gene is TRBV6-1, the J gene TRBJ1-1; a weak D match, TRBD1 (6 bases). V lost 4 bases, J lost 1 base, and 7 bases lay in between. Germline lookup yields CDR1 MNHNS and CDR2 SASEGT. The CDR3 has 13 residues. Here the CDR3 DNA reads TGTGCCAGCAGTGCGGACAGGAACACTGAAGCTTTCTTT. Encoded protein: CASSADRNTEAFF.